This TCR beta chain was retrieved from a study of cytomegalovirus exposure and HLA in healthy donors. Notes on this clone: Its specificity is not known. Within the sample, other DNA sequences also encode this same CDR3.

General observations from the study: A missense DCLRE1C variant was associated with V- and J-gene trimming of TCR beta chains in a later analysis, and an independent cohort replicated the association. The investigators catalogued 164 TCR beta chains as cytomegalovirus-associated.

V gave up 4 bases and J gave up 0 bases; unmatched junction bases: 3. The V gene's germline CDR1 is SNHLY and CDR2 FYNNEI. The CDR3 extends over 15 amino acids. This PCR relied on a set of 60 Vbeta primers and 13 Jbeta primers. Method: immunoSEQ multiplex PCR; TCRdb's copy keeps in-frame clones and lacks some. The table includes hundreds of thousands of clones, approximately 82% detected once. This TCR was recovered from a woman between 35 and 50 years old in good health and CMV-seronegative. Sequencing input: PBMCs. V is TRBV2 and J is TRBJ1-3, with TRBD1 matching over 7 bases. DNA of the CDR3: TGTGCCAGCAGTGGAGACAGGGCCTCTGGAAACACCATATATTTT. Its translation is CASSGDRASGNTIYF.